This T cell receptor (beta chain) appears in the sequencing data of a study of blood T cell repertoires in COVID-19. Assay: immunoSEQ multiplex PCR; the TCRdb copy retains only in-frame clones and omits some. Among about 87,000 clones listed, over 70% were seen once. The CDR3 runs to 14 residues. Germline V gene data show CDR1 as LNHDA and CDR2 as SQIVND (reference sequence). V shed 3 bases and J shed 5 bases, with 13 bases lying between them. The chain uses TRBV19 and TRBJ1-2; a weak D match, TRBD1 (6 bases). The receptor comes from an elderly man with acute or convalescent COVID-19. The specimen sequenced was peripheral blood. CDR3 sequence reads: CASSIGGLLYGYTF. The CDR3, as DNA: TGTGCCAGTAGTATCGGGGGGCTCTTATATGGCTACACCTTC.